What follows are 4 T cell receptor beta chains derived from one specimen sequenced in a study of cytomegalovirus exposure and HLA in healthy donors. PCR involved 60 Vbeta and 13 Jbeta primers. Method: immunoSEQ multiplex PCR; TCRdb's copy keeps in-frame clones and lacks some. The sample has 130,000 or so clones; around 77% are singletons. Source material: PBMCs. These TCRs come from a man younger than 40 in good health and CMV-seronegative.

The V and J genes are TRBV7-7 and TRBJ2-2, with 12 bases matching TRBD1. Germline V lookup: CDR1 SSHAT, CDR2 FNYEAQ (reference sequence). CDR3 length: 14 amino acids. CDR3 DNA: TGTGCTAGCGGGGGACAGGGGGCGGCCGGGGAGCTGTTTTTT. Protein: CASGGQGAAGELFF.

The chain employs TRBV7-9 and TRBJ1-1; TRBD1 might be the D (5 bases). There are 13 residues in the CDR3. V was cut by 3 bases and J by 4 bases, with 9 bases left in between. Germline CDR1 reads SEHNR; CDR2 reads FQNEAQ (reference sequence). The CDR3 sequence is CASSFGGATEAFF. CDR3 nucleotides: TGTGCCAGCAGCTTTGGAGGGGCCACTGAAGCTTTCTTT.

V usage is TRBV6-1 and J usage is TRBJ1-5; D might be TRBD1 (6 bases). V lost 6 bases and J lost 3, with 12 bases in between. Germline CDR1 MNHNS, CDR2 SASEGT. This CDR3 has 14 residues. The CDR3 DNA is TGTGCCAGCAGAGTGGACAGCCTCAATCAGCCCCAGCATTTT. This translates into CASRVDSLNQPQHF.

The rearrangement uses TRBV5-4 and TRBJ2-3; 12 bases map to TRBD1. This CDR3 is built from 15 residues. Germline CDR1 reads SGHNT; CDR2 reads YYREEE (reference sequence). V lost 5 bases, J lost 3 bases, and 4 bases stayed unmatched. The CDR3 spells CASRLGQGATDTQYF. CDR3 coding DNA: TGTGCCAGCAGACTGGGACAGGGGGCAACAGATACGCAGTATTTT.